Below are 12 T cell receptor beta chains sequenced from a single sample in a study of OX40 agonist ivuxolimab in advanced cancers. Sequencing used immunoSEQ multiplex PCR; TCRdb keeps in-frame clones, though not all of them. The sample has 90,000 to 100,000 clones; roughly 95% are singletons. The sample consisted of CD4+ or CD8+ T cells sorted from blood, taken in a trial of the OX40 agonist ivuxolimab. The receptors were gathered from an adult with an advanced solid tumor such as melanoma, head and neck, liver or kidney cancer.

As to this clone: The identical CDR3 is also encoded by other nucleotide sequences in the sample. V usage is TRBV19 and J usage is TRBJ2-2; D remains ambiguous. CDR3 length: 13 amino acids. Germline values: CDR1 LNHDA, CDR2 SQIVND (reference sequence). Deletions cut 6 bases from V and 5 bases from J, with 10 bases between. The CDR3 nucleotides read TGTGCCAGTAGCATCGTAGCAACCGGGGAGCTGTTTTTT. This gives the protein CASSIVATGELFF. Full variable domain (remainder filled in from reference TRBV19 and TRBJ2-2): DGGITQSPKYLFRKEGQNVTLSCEQNLNHDAMYWYRQDPGQGLRLIYYSQIVNDFQKGDIAEGYSVSREKKESFPLTVTSAQKNPTAFYLCASSIVATGELFFGEGSRLTVL.

The rearrangement uses TRBV5-1 and TRBJ2-1; D possibly matches TRBD1 or TRBD2 (6 bases each). The CDR3 runs to 14 residues. V lost 4 bases and J lost 6, with 14 bases in between. The germline gives CDR1 SGHRS, CDR2 YFSETQ. Written as DNA, the CDR3 is TGCGCCAGCAGCCCGCGACAGGAGGGCAATGAGCAGTTCTTC. Amino acid sequence: CASSPRQEGNEQFF.

The chain recombines TRBV28 with TRBJ1-2, with 10 bases lining up with TRBD1. V lost 5 bases and J lost 0; bases outside the gene matches: 3. Germline V gives CDR1 MDHEN, CDR2 SYDVKM. The CDR3 is 15 residues long. CDR3: CASSLGQGANYGYTF. CDR3 nucleotide sequence: TGTGCCAGCAGTCTAGGACAGGGGGCTAACTATGGCTACACCTTC.

The V call is TRBV21-1, the J call TRBJ1-2. TRBV21-1 is flagged as a pseudogene. The CDR3 is 10 amino acids. The CDR3 DNA is TGTGCCAGCCCCCCCCGGTTTGACACCTTC. Amino acid sequence: CASPPRFDTF.

This chain connects TRBV7-2 to TRBJ2-2, with 8 nucleotides matching TRBD2. Germline-derived CDR1 and CDR2 are SGHTA and FQGNSA. The J segment lost 5 bases and the V segment lost 3 bases, leaving 2 bases of the junction unmatched. The CDR3 consists of 14 residues. CDR3 in DNA: TGTGCCAGCAGCTTTACTAGCGGTACCGGGGAGCTGTTTTTT. Its protein product is CASSFTSGTGELFF. Full variable domain (outside the CDR3, taken from reference TRBV7-2 and TRBJ2-2): GAGVSQSPSNKVTEKGKDVELRCDPISGHTALYWYRQSLGQGLEFLIYFQGNSAPDKSGLPSDRFSAERTGGSVSTLTIQRTQQEDSAVYLCASSFTSGTGELFFGEGSRLTVL.

CDR3 in amino acids: CASSLTGQSSYEQYF. The CDR3 region has the DNA TGTGCCAGCAGCCTTACAGGCCAAAGCTCCTACGAGCAGTACTTC. The chain links TRBV7-9 to TRBJ2-7, with a tentative D call TRBD1 (5 bases). Germline CDR1 and CDR2: SEHNR and FQNEAQ (reference sequence). The CDR3 loop spans 15 amino acids. The V and J ends lost 5 bases and 0 bases respectively, with 14 bases between them.

V is TRBV15 and J is TRBJ1-1; D is possibly TRBD1 (5 bases). Germline V gives CDR1 LNHNV, CDR2 YYDKDF (reference sequence). This CDR3 spans 13 amino acids. Trimming stripped 5 bases from V and 4 bases from J, with 11 bases between. For the CDR3, the DNA is TGTGCCACCAGCTCTGGGGGAGGCACTGAAGCTTTCTTT. Translating it yields CATSSGGGTEAFF. Based on the CDR3 plus reference TRBV15 and TRBJ1-1, the full variable domain is DAMVIQNPRYQVTQFGKPVTLSCSQTLNHNVMYWYQQKSSQAPKLLFHYYDKDFNNEADTPDNFQSRRPNTSFCFLDIRSPGLGDTAMYLCATSSGGGTEAFFGQGTRLTVV.

This clone was counted a single time. This chain uses TRBV27 with TRBJ2-7; D remains unclear. In germline, CDR1 is MNHEY, CDR2 SMNVEV (reference sequence). Trimming pared 0 bases from V and 0 bases from J, leaving 3 bases between. This CDR3 spans 13 amino acids. CDR3 in amino acids: CASSLSHSYEQYF. DNA of the CDR3: TGTGCCAGCAGTTTATCCCACTCCTACGAGCAGTACTTC.

The genes are TRBV7-6 and TRBJ2-7, with 10 nucleotides matching TRBD1. Germline trimming cut 5 bases from V and 6 bases from J; bases unmatched to any gene: 10. The CDR3 has 15 amino acids. The germline CDR1 and CDR2 sequences are SGHVS and FNYEAQ. CDR3 region: CASSVWTGGDGEQYF. The DNA of the CDR3 is TGTGCCAGCAGCGTTTGGACAGGGGGAGACGGCGAGCAGTACTTC. Looking up the rest from reference TRBV7-6 and TRBJ2-7 gives the full variable domain: GAGVSQSPRYKVTKRGQDVALRCDPISGHVSLYWYRQALGQGPEFLTYFNYEAQQDKSGLPNDRFSAERPEGSISTLTIQRTEQRDSAMYRCASSVWTGGDGEQYFGPGTRLTVT.

This chain connects TRBV9 to TRBJ2-7; no clear D gene. CDR3 length equals 13 residues. Germline lookup yields CDR1 SGDLS and CDR2 YYNGEE. Trimming pared 0 bases from V and 3 bases from J, leaving 7 bases between. The CDR3 sequence: CASSVGVDYEQYF. The CDR3 DNA reads as TGTGCCAGCAGCGTAGGGGTAGACTACGAGCAGTACTTC.

V is TRBV14 and J is TRBJ1-2; 8 bases agree with TRBD1. CDR1 is SGHDN, CDR2 FVKESK, per germline. This CDR3 comprises 15 residues. V lost 0 bases, J lost 4 bases, and 4 bases stayed unmatched. The CDR3 loop reads CASSQDDRGAYGYTF. CDR3 nucleotide sequence: TGTGCCAGCAGCCAAGATGACAGGGGCGCCTATGGCTACACCTTC. Looking up the rest from reference TRBV14 and TRBJ1-2 gives the full variable domain: EAGVTQFPSHSVIEKGQTVTLRCDPISGHDNLYWYRRVMGKEIKFLLHFVKESKQDESGMPNNRFLAERTGGTYSTLKVQPAELEDSGVYFCASSQDDRGAYGYTFGSGTRLTVV.

The chain has TRBV6-1 and TRBJ2-7; D might be TRBD2 (5 bases). The CDR3 spans 13 residues. Trimming took off 8 bases at V and 1 base at J, with 12 bases between the two ends. Per germline, CDR1 MNHNS and CDR2 SASEGT. The CDR3 reads CASRGIASYEQYF. For the CDR3, the DNA is TGTGCCAGCCGGGGTATAGCGTCCTACGAGCAGTACTTC.